Listed below are T cell receptor beta chains from one sample, sequenced in a study of OX40 agonist ivuxolimab in advanced cancers. The assay was immunoSEQ multiplex PCR, and TCRdb's table has in-frame clones only and misses some. The sample holds 60,000 to 70,000 clones; about nine tenths are singletons and the top ten take over 1%. The source material was CD4+ or CD8+ T cells sorted from blood, sampled in a trial of the OX40 agonist ivuxolimab. The receptors originated from an adult with an advanced solid tumor such as melanoma, head and neck, liver or kidney cancer. The CDR3 runs from the conserved cysteine through the conserved F or W. A D gene is named only where the DNA matches it firmly. Part of the rows lack a size; the others show once, few, many or a class for expanded clones.

clone_size	cdr3_length	v_call	j_call	d_call	cdr3_nt	cdr3_aa
-	15	TRBV5-8	TRBJ2-5	TRBD1	TGTGCCAGCAGCGGACCGGGACAGGGAAAAGAGACCCAGTACTTC	CASSGPGQGKETQYF
-	16	TRBV5-1	TRBJ2-2	TRBD2	TGCGCCAGCAGCGCTGGACTAGGGACGAACACCGGGGAGCTGTTTTTT	CASSAGLGTNTGELFF
-	15	TRBV15	TRBJ2-3	-	TGTGCCACCAGCAAAGAGTATCAGAGCACAGATACGCAGTATTTT	CATSKEYQSTDTQYF
-	14	TRBV28	TRBJ2-7	-	TGTGCCAGCAAGAGGGACGCGGCGGCCTACGAGCAGTACTTC	CASKRDAAAYEQYF
-	14	TRBV5-1	TRBJ2-5	-	TGCGCCAGCAGCTTGGGTGGGCATCTAGAGACCCAGTACTTC	CASSLGGHLETQYF
-	17	TRBV2	TRBJ2-1	TRBD2	TGTGCCAGCAGGGGGAGGGTTGGTAGCGGGATCTACAATGAGCAGTTCTTC	CASRGRVGSGIYNEQFF
-	13	TRBV12-5	TRBJ1-2	-	TGTGCTAGTGGTCCCCAGGGGCGAGGTGGCTACACCTTC	CASGPQGRGGYTF
few	12	TRBV28	TRBJ2-1	-	TGTGCCAGCAGTTTAGGGGCAGGGCGGGTTATCTTC	CASSLGAGRVIF
few	13	TRBV27	TRBJ1-6	-	TGTGCCAGCAGTGGGTCCATGGGGTCACCCCTCCACTTT	CASSGSMGSPLHF
-	15	TRBV10-3	TRBJ2-2	-	TGTGCCATCAGTGAGGACCAGGGGAGCACCGGGGAGCTGTTTTTT	CAISEDQGSTGELFF
-	14	TRBV7-9	TRBJ2-2	-	TGTGCCAGCAGCTTGGCGGCCAACACCGGGGAGCTGTTTTTT	CASSLAANTGELFF
-	14	TRBV28	TRBJ2-7	TRBD1	TGTGCCAGCAGTTCGGGACAGAAGGTCTACGAGCAGTACTTC	CASSSGQKVYEQYF
once	15	TRBV7-3	TRBJ1-1	-	TGTGCCAGCAGCTTATCAGGGTATGGAGGCACTGAAGCTTTCTTT	CASSLSGYGGTEAFF
-	11	TRBV5-6	TRBJ2-7	-	TGTGCCAGCAGCTCTTACTACGAGCAGTACTTC	CASSSYYEQYF
-	15	TRBV5-1	TRBJ2-2	-	TGCGCCAGCACCGCTCAAACGGGTAGCACCGGGGAGCTGTTTTTT	CASTAQTGSTGELFF
-	14	TRBV5-5	TRBJ2-3	TRBD1	TGTGCCAGCGCGACGACAGGGGTCACAGATACGCAGTATTTT	CASATTGVTDTQYF
many	13	TRBV28	TRBJ1-5	-	TGTGCCAGCAGTTTATCCAGGGATAGGCCCCAGCATTTT	CASSLSRDRPQHF
-	15	TRBV6-5	TRBJ1-2	-	TGTGCCAGCAGTTATTCATACAGGGAGGGTTACGGCTACACCTTC	CASSYSYREGYGYTF
-	14	TRBV19	TRBJ2-5	TRBD1	TGTGCCAGTAGTAGTGCAGGGGGCAGGGAGACCCAGTACTTC	CASSSAGGRETQYF
-	13	TRBV5-1	TRBJ1-1	-	TGCGCCAGCAGCTTAGCCGTGAACACTGAAGCTTTCTTT	CASSLAVNTEAFF
-	17	TRBV10-3	TRBJ2-3	TRBD2	TGTGCCATCACCAAAGGACTAGCGGGAGAAGGTTACGATACGCAGTATTTT	CAITKGLAGEGYDTQYF
once	17	TRBV5-6	TRBJ2-1	-	TGTGCCAGCAGCTTGGAAAAGGGGGGGATATCCTACAATGAGCAGTTCTTC	CASSLEKGGISYNEQFF
-	14	TRBV2	TRBJ1-5	-	TGTGCCAGCAGTCAACAGGTCTCCAATCAGCCCCAGCATTTT	CASSQQVSNQPQHF
-	15	TRBV4-2	TRBJ2-1	-	TGTGCCAGCAGCCAAGTTGCGGGTACCTACAATGAGCAGTTCTTC	CASSQVAGTYNEQFF
few	15	TRBV7-9	TRBJ2-1	-	TGTGCCAGCAGCTTTCCGGGGAGCTCCTACAATGAGCAGTTCTTC	CASSFPGSSYNEQFF
-	14	TRBV18	TRBJ2-7	-	TGTGCCAGCTCACCATCGCGGGACTCCTACGAGCAGTACTTC	CASSPSRDSYEQYF
-	15	TRBV5-6	TRBJ2-7	TRBD2	TGTGCCAGCAGCCGGACTAGCGGGCCCTACTACGAGCAGTACTTC	CASSRTSGPYYEQYF
-	10	TRBV20-1	TRBJ2-7	-	TGCAGTGCTTACAGGAACGAGCAGTACTTC	CSAYRNEQYF
-	12	TRBV7-2	TRBJ2-1	-	TGTGCCAGCAGTTTTAGCGTGACTGAGCAGTTCTTC	CASSFSVTEQFF
once	14	TRBV30	TRBJ1-5	TRBD1	TGTGCCTGGAGTTTACAGGGGGGGAATCAGCCCCAGCATTTT	CAWSLQGGNQPQHF
-	13	TRBV2	TRBJ1-4	TRBD1	TGTGCCAGCAGCGGGACAGGGTATGAAAAACTGTTTTTT	CASSGTGYEKLFF
-	15	TRBV11-1	TRBJ1-1	-	TGTGCCAGCAGCTTATCGGGTTTAGCGGGGACTGAAGCTTTCTTT	CASSLSGLAGTEAFF
-	14	TRBV7-2	TRBJ2-5	-	TGTGCCAGCAGCCACGGGTGGTCACAAGAGACCCAGTACTTC	CASSHGWSQETQYF